This entry lists 22 T cell receptor beta chains sequenced from one sample in a study of beta chain features in type 1 diabetes (dated by TCRdb to 2017 to 2018). Library creation used the immunoSEQ multiplex PCR assay. All of the isolated RNA was reverse transcribed with the High Capacity cDNA Reverse Transcription Kit, so expressed TCRB transcripts were sequenced. Here the immuneACCESS table is served through TCRdb, limited to in-frame sequences with V and J called. Missing clones are a known gap in these copies; in checked studies unresolved V genes cover under half, and the rest lacks a known reason. A total of about 150,000 clones appear in this sample, approximately 12% of them only once. The ten most abundant clones make up over 2% of the sample. The sequenced sample was central memory CD4+ T cells from blood. The source is a man in his late teens or twenties in good health.

Turning to this clone: Other DNA sequences within the sample encode an identical CDR3. This chain connects TRBV25-1 to TRBJ2-7; D tentatively reads TRBD1 or TRBD2 (6 bases each). The V end was cut by 8 bases, the J end by 3 bases, with 11 bases between. Germline CDR1 is MGHDK and CDR2 is SYGVNS. The length of the CDR3 is 12 residues. Here the CDR3 reads CASRGQLYEQYF. CDR3 in DNA: TGTGCCAGCCGGGGGCAGCTCTACGAGCAGTACTTC.

This clone was seen a few times. V gene TRBV7-3 combines with J gene TRBJ2-7; possible D gene TRBD1, 5 bases. V was cut by 0 bases and J by 7 bases, with 10 bases left in between. This CDR3 region has 13 residues. Per the germline V gene, CDR1 is SGHTA and CDR2 is FQGTGA. For the CDR3, the DNA is TGTGCCAGCAGCTTAACAGGGGAAGGGGAGCAGTACTTC. Translated, it gives CASSLTGEGEQYF.

This clone was picked up a small number of times. CDR3 bases: TGTGCCAGCAAAAGGAGCGGGCCCAGCACAGATACGCAGTATTTT. Its protein is CASKRSGPSTDTQYF. The J gene is TRBJ2-3, the V gene TRBV7-8; D might be TRBD2 (6 bases). The CDR3 has 15 residues. V was shortened by 7 bases and J by 0 bases, with 14 bases between the two germline ends. The germline gives CDR1 SGHVS, CDR2 FQNEAQ.

The chain uses TRBV7-6 and TRBJ1-2; maybe TRBD1 (5 bases). Trimming took 4 bases from V and 4 from J, leaving 16 bases between them. The length of the CDR3 is 15 residues. Germline loops: CDR1 SGHVS, CDR2 FNYEAQ. The CDR3 here is CASSSSPGQSYGYTF. The CDR3 nucleotides read TGTGCCAGCAGCTCAAGTCCGGGGCAGTCCTATGGCTACACCTTC. Complete variable domain (other parts from reference TRBV7-6 and TRBJ1-2): GAGVSQSPRYKVTKRGQDVALRCDPISGHVSLYWYRQALGQGPEFLTYFNYEAQQDKSGLPNDRFSAERPEGSISTLTIQRTEQRDSAMYRCASSSSPGQSYGYTFGSGTRLTVV.

This clone was picked up a small number of times. The rearrangement joins TRBV2 to TRBJ1-5; D is unresolved. Germline CDR1 is SNHLY and CDR2 is FYNNEI. This CDR3 contains 12 residues. The V end was cut by 10 bases, the J end by 0 bases, with 7 bases between. The CDR3 sequence is CATDNSNQPQHF. In DNA form, the CDR3 reads TGTGCCACCGACAATAGCAATCAGCCCCAGCATTTT.

The chain joins TRBV30 to TRBJ2-7, with TRBD1 matching 7 bases. The length of the CDR3 is 13 residues. Looked up from germline, CDR1 is GTSNPN and CDR2 is SVGIG (reference sequence). The V gene end was trimmed by 1 base and the J gene end by 6 bases; junction bases not matched to a gene: 6. The CDR3 nucleotides are TGTGCCTGGAGTGGACAGGGAAGCGGCGAGCAGTACTTC. Its translation: CAWSGQGSGEQYF.

Concerning this clone itself: A single base is all that separates this from a far larger clone, so a read error is likely. The J gene is TRBJ2-7, the V gene TRBV29-1, with D uncertain. This CDR3 spans 13 amino acids. CDR1 and CDR2 from the germline V gene are SQVTM and ANQGSEA. The CDR3 region is CRVSQAVTYEQYF. Written as DNA, the CDR3 is TGCAGAGTTTCCCAGGCGGTCACCTACGAGCAGTACTTC.

This clone was found many times. The CDR3 DNA is TGTGCCAGTACCCCGGGGTCCTGGGCCGGGGAGCTGTTTTTT. Residues: CASTPGSWAGELFF. The V call is TRBV19, the J call TRBJ2-2; weak D call: TRBD2 (5 bases). From germline, CDR1 is LNHDA and CDR2 SQIVND (reference sequence). The length of the CDR3 is 14 residues. Deletions cut 7 bases from V and 6 bases from J, with 15 bases between.

This clone was found a few times. The genes are TRBV15 and TRBJ1-1; D perhaps matches TRBD1 (5 bases). From germline, CDR1 is LNHNV and CDR2 YYDKDF (reference sequence). Trimming shortened V by 5 bases and J by 3 bases, and 16 bases separated the two germline ends. The CDR3 totals 15 residues. The CDR3 region is CATSLWGGADTEAFF. The CDR3, as DNA: TGTGCCACCAGCCTTTGGGGAGGGGCGGACACTGAAGCTTTCTTT.

This clone came up many times. CDR3 sequence (DNA): TGTGCCAGTAAAATTCAAGAGACCCAGTACTTC. It specifies CASKIQETQYF. The chain links TRBV19 to TRBJ2-5; D is undetermined. The germline CDR1 and CDR2 sequences are LNHDA and SQIVND (reference sequence). V was cut by 7 bases and J by 2 bases, with 5 bases left in between. The CDR3 spans 11 residues. Combining the CDR3 with reference TRBV19 and TRBJ2-5 gives the whole variable domain DGGITQSPKYLFRKEGQNVTLSCEQNLNHDAMYWYRQDPGQGLRLIYYSQIVNDFQKGDIAEGYSVSREKKESFPLTVTSAQKNPTAFYLCASKIQETQYFGPGTRLLVL.

In its sample, this clone ranks as medium-sized. The chain joins TRBV14 to TRBJ2-1; tentatively, D is TRBD2 (6 bases). The germline CDR1 and CDR2 sequences are SGHDN and FVKESK. Trimming shortened V by 4 bases and J by 4 bases, and 14 bases separated the two germline ends. The CDR3 totals 15 residues. In DNA form, the CDR3 reads TGTGCCAGCAGCCTATTGCCCGGGGGATACAATGAGCAGTTCTTC. Encoded protein: CASSLLPGGYNEQFF.

V is TRBV29-1 and J is TRBJ1-2; 7 bases line up with TRBD1. Trimming at V came to 7 bases and at J to 4 bases, leaving 12 bases not matched to a gene. The CDR3 consists of 14 residues. Per germline, CDR1 SQVTM and CDR2 ANQGSEA. The CDR3 sequence: CSASPPTGPYGYTF. The CDR3 DNA reads TGCAGCGCCTCTCCCCCGACAGGGCCCTATGGCTACACCTTC.

This clone was counted only a few times. The rearrangement uses TRBV20-1 and TRBJ2-7, with unresolved D. Germline loops: CDR1 DFQATT, CDR2 SNEGSKA (reference sequence). The germline V and J ends were trimmed by 6 bases and 4 bases, with 7 bases remaining between them. There are 10 residues in the CDR3. CDR3 region: CSAGPYEQYF. DNA of the CDR3: TGCAGTGCCGGCCCATACGAGCAGTACTTC.

This clone was recorded at least ten times. The chain links TRBV5-1 to TRBJ2-5; D unclear. Germline values: CDR1 SGHRS, CDR2 YFSETQ. V was pared by 2 bases and J by 1 base, with 0 bases between. CDR3 length equals 11 residues. The chain's CDR3 is CASSFQETQYF. In DNA form, the CDR3 reads TGCGCCAGCAGCTTCCAAGAGACCCAGTACTTC.

This clone came up a few times. This sequence joins TRBV29-1 and TRBJ2-3; tentative D call: TRBD2 (6 bases). Deletions cut 4 bases from V and 2 bases from J, with 13 bases between. Germline CDR1 reads SQVTM; CDR2 reads ANQGSEA. CDR3 length equals 14 residues. CDR3 amino acids: CSVGAGLHTDTQYF. The CDR3, as DNA: TGCAGCGTTGGGGCGGGACTCCACACAGATACGCAGTATTTT.

This clone was counted between two and nine times. The rearrangement uses TRBV7-2 and TRBJ1-5; D may be TRBD1 (5 bases). The CDR3 runs to 16 residues. Germline CDR1 and CDR2: SGHTA and FQGNSA. Trimming took off 5 bases at V and 2 bases at J, with 16 bases between the two ends. The CDR3 is CASSRPGRGGNQPQHF. CDR3 in DNA: TGTGCCAGCAGCCGTCCGGGACGGGGGGGCAATCAGCCCCAGCATTTT.

The chain employs TRBV18 and TRBJ2-7; the D gene is possibly TRBD1 (5 bases). V shed 2 bases and J shed 2 bases, with 7 bases lying between them. Germline-derived CDR1 and CDR2 are KGHSH and LQKENI. There are 13 residues in the CDR3. CDR3 in DNA: TGTGCCAGCTCACCAAAGACAGCCTACGAGCAGTACTTC. Its translation is CASSPKTAYEQYF.

This clone was observed a handful of times. The chain couples TRBV29-1 to TRBJ2-1; a possible D gene is TRBD1 (6 bases). Deletions cut 6 bases from V and 9 bases from J, with 21 bases between. Germline V gives CDR1 SQVTM, CDR2 ANQGSEA. This CDR3 is built from 14 residues. CDR3 sequence reads: CSVLRGDKRGEQFF. The CDR3 nucleotides read TGCAGCGTCCTAAGAGGGGACAAAAGAGGTGAGCAGTTCTTC.

This clone was observed a few times. The CDR3 nucleotides read TGTGCCAGCAGCCAAGGAGGGAACTCCTACGAGCAGTACTTC. Amino acids: CASSQGGNSYEQYF. This rearrangement joins TRBV7-9 to TRBJ2-7, with D tentatively TRBD2 (6 bases). The CDR3 has 14 amino acids. V dropped 5 bases and J dropped 0 bases, with 11 bases sitting between them. Germline CDR1 and CDR2: SEHNR and FQNEAQ (reference sequence).

The CDR3 spells CASSFSAHRSVEQFF. In DNA form, the CDR3 reads TGTGCCAGCAGCTTCTCGGCCCACCGGTCCGTCGAGCAGTTCTTC. This chain links TRBV11-1 with TRBJ2-1, with D unclear. Germline V CDR1 and CDR2: SGHAT, FQDESV (reference sequence). This CDR3 is 15 amino acids long. The germline V and J ends were trimmed by 3 bases and 10 bases, with 19 bases remaining between them.

This clone has only a few counts. The chain is built from TRBV7-8 and TRBJ2-1; D is ambiguous. From germline, CDR1 is SGHVS and CDR2 FQNEAQ. V lost 0 bases to trimming and J lost 5 bases, with 8 bases between them. The CDR3 extends over 14 amino acids. The CDR3: CASSLADFNNEQFF. The CDR3 DNA sequence: TGTGCCAGCAGCTTAGCGGATTTTAACAATGAGCAGTTCTTC.

This clone came up a few times. The chain has TRBV29-1 and TRBJ1-5, with 7 nucleotides matching TRBD1. From germline, CDR1 is SQVTM and CDR2 ANQGSEA. The CDR3 is 14 residues long. With 6 bases clipped from V and 4 bases from J, the junction kept 9 bases outside the gene matches. The CDR3 loop reads CSVSLGTDNQPQHF. The CDR3 DNA reads TGCAGCGTCTCCCTCGGGACAGATAATCAGCCCCAGCATTTT.